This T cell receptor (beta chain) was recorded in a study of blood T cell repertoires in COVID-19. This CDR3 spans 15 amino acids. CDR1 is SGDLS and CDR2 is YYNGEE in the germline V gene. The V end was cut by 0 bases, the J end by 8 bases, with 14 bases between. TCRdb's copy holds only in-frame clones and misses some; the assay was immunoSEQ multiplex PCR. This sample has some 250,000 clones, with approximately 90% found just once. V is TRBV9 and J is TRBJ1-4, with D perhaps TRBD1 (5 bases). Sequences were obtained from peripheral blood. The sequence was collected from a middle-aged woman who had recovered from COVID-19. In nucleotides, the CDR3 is TGTGCCAGCAGCGTAGGGGCGGGGCGAGGCGAAAAACTGTTTTTT. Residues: CASSVGAGRGEKLFF.